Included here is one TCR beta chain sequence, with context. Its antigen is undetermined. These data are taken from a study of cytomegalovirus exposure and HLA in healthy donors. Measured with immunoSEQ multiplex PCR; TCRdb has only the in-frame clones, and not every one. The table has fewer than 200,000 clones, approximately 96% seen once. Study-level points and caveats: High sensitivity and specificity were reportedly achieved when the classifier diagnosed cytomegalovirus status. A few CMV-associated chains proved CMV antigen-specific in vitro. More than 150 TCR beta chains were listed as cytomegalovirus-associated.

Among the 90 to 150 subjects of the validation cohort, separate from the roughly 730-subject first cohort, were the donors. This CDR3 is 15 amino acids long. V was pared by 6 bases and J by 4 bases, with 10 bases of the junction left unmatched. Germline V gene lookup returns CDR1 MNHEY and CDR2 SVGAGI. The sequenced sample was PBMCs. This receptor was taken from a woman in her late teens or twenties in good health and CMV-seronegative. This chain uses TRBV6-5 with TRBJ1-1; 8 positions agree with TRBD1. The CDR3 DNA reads TGTGCCAGCAGGATGGACAGGGAGCGGGGCACTGAAGCTTTCTTT. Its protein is CASRMDRERGTEAFF.